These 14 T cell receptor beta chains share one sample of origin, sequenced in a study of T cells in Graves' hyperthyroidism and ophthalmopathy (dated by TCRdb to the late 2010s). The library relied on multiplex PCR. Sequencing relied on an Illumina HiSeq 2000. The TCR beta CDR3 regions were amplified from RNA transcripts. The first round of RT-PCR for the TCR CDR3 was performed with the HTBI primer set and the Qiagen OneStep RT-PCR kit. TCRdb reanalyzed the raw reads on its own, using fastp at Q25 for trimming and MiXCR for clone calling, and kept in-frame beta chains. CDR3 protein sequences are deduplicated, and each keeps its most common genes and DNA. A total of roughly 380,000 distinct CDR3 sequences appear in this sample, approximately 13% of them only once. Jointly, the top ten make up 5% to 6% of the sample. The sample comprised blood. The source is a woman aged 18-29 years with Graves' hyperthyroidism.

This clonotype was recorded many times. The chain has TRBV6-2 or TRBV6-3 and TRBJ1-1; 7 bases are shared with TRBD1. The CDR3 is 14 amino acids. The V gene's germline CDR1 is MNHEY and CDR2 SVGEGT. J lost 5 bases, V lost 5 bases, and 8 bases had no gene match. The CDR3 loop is CASSSPTGKTEAFF. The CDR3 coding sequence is TGTGCCAGCAGTAGCCCGACAGGGAAAACTGAAGCTTTCTTT.

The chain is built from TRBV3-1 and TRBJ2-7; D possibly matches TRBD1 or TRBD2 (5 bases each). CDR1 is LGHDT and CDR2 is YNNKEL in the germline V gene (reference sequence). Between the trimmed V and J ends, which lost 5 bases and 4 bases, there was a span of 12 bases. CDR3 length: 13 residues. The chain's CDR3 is CASSNWDGYEQYF. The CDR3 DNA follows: TGTGCCAGCAGCAATTGGGACGGGTACGAGCAGTACTTC.

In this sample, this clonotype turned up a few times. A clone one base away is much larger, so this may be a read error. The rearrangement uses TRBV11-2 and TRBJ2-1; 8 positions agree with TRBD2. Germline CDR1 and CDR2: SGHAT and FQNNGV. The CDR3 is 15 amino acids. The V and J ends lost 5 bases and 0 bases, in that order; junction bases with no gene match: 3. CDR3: CASSHGTSSYNEQFF. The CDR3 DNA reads TGTGCCAGCAGCCACGGGACTAGCTCCTACAATGAGCAGTTCTTC.

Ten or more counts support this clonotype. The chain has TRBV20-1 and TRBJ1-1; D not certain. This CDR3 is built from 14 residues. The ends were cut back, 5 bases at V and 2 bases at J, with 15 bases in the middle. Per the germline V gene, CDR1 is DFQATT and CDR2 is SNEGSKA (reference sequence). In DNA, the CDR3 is TGCAGTGCTGACTCCCTCGGGATTAACACTGAAGCTTTCTTT. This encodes CSADSLGINTEAFF.

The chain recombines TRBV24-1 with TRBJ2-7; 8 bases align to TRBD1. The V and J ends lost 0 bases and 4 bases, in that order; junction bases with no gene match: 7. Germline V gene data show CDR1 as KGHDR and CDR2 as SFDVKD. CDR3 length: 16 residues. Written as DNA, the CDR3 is TGTGCCACCAGTGATTTGCGCAGGCAGGGGGCGTACGAGCAGTACTTC. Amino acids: CATSDLRRQGAYEQYF.

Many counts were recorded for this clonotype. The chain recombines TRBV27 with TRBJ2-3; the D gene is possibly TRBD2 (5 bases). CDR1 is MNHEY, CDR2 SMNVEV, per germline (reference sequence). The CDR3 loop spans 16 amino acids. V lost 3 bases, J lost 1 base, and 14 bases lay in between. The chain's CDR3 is CASSFPRERCTDTQYF. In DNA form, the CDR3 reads TGTGCCAGCAGTTTCCCGAGGGAGCGTTGCACAGATACGCAGTATTTT.

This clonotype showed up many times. The CDR3 region has the DNA TGTGCCAGCAGCCAAGATCTAACCTCACAGTTCTTC. It encodes CASSQDLTSQFF. The chain carries TRBV3-1 and TRBJ2-1; unclear D gene. Per germline, CDR1 LGHDT and CDR2 YNNKEL (reference sequence). V was cut by 0 bases and J by 13 bases, with 10 bases left in between. This CDR3 contains 12 residues.

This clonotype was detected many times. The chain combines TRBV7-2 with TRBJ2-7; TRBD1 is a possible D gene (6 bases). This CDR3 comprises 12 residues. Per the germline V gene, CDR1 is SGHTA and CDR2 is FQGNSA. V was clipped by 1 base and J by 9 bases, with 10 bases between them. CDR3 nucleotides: TGTGCCAGCAGCTTAGGACAGGCGGGGCAGTACTTC. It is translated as CASSLGQAGQYF.

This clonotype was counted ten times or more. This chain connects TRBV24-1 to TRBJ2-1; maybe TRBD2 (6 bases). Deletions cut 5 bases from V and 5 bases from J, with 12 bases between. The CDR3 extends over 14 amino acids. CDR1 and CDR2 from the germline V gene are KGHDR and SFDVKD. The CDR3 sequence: CATSALADNNEQFF. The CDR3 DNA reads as TGTGCCACCAGTGCACTAGCCGATAACAATGAGCAGTTCTTC.

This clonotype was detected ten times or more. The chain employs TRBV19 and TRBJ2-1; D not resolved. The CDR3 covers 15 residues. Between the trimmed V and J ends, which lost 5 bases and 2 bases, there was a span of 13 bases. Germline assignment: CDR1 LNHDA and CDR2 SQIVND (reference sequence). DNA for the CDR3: TGTGCCAGTAGTCGACTTTTGGCGGCCTACAATGAGCAGTTCTTC. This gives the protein CASSRLLAAYNEQFF.

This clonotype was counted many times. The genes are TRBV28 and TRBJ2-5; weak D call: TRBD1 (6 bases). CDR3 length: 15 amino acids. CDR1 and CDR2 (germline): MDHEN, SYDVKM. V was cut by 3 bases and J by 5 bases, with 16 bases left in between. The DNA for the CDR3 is TGTGCCAGCAGTTTTTGGGGATCCACAGGGGAGACCCAGTACTTC. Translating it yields CASSFWGSTGETQYF.

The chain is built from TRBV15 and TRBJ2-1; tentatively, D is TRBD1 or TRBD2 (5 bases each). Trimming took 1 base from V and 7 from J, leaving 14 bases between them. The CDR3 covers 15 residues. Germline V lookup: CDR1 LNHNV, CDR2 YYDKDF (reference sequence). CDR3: CATSRVTQGENEQFF. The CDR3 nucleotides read TGTGCCACCAGCAGAGTTACCCAGGGAGAAAATGAGCAGTTCTTC.

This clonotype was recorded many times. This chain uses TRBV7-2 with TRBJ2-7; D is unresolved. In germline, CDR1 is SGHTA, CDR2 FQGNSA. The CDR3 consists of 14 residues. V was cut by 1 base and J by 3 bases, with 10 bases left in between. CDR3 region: CASSLVMVGYEQYF. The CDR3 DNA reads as TGTGCCAGCAGCTTAGTGATGGTGGGCTACGAGCAGTACTTC.

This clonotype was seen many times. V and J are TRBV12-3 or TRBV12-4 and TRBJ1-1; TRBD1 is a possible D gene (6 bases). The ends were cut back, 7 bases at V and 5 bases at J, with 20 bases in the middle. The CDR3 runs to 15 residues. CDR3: CASIRRGGHNTEAFF. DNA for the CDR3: TGTGCCAGCATCAGGAGGGGGGGGCATAATACTGAAGCTTTCTTT.